A selection of T cell receptor beta chains follows, all from one sample in a study of blood T cell repertoires in COVID-19. The table came from immunoSEQ multiplex PCR; TCRdb's copy has only in-frame clones and leaves some out. The table records about 300,000 clones, less than 85% of them present only once. Sequenced input: peripheral blood. These receptors all come from a human donor with COVID-19, enrolled during active disease. The donor label of this sample is uncertain. Both conserved end residues are trimmed from each CDR3. The order of the fields is V gene, J gene, clone size, CDR3 protein. Clone size appears in some rows only: once, few, many, or a class for an expanded clone.

V: TRBV3-1/TRBV3-2
J: TRBJ2-5
size: .
CDR3: ASSQDYTSGQETQY

V: TRBV29-1
J: TRBJ2-7
size: .
CDR3: SVELQGRRAGYEQY

V: TRBV6-5
J: TRBJ1-2
size: .
CDR3: AARGVYGYT

V: TRBV30
J: TRBJ2-7
size: .
CDR3: AFAGAYEQY

V: TRBV5-6
J: TRBJ2-3
size: few
CDR3: ASSPGGLAGITDTQY

V: TRBV5-1
J: TRBJ1-4
size: .
CDR3: ASSLAGDPLTDEKLF

V: TRBV5-1
J: TRBJ1-1
size: .
CDR3: ASSSGQPMNTEAF

V: TRBV9
J: TRBJ2-3
size: few
CDR3: ASSIRPLAGGPNTQY

V: TRBV27
J: TRBJ2-2
size: .
CDR3: ASTLAGLTTGELF

V: TRBV10-3
J: TRBJ2-7
size: .
CDR3: AISESRGFSYEQY

V: TRBV6-5
J: TRBJ1-1
size: few
CDR3: ASAAGGLTEAF

V: TRBV15
J: TRBJ2-4
size: .
CDR3: ATSRGQGLDKNIQY

V: TRBV7-2
J: TRBJ2-1
size: .
CDR3: ASSLNRDGGNEQF

V: TRBV7-3
J: TRBJ2-1
size: few
CDR3: ASSLGQGGRNEQF

V: TRBV6-2/TRBV6-3
J: TRBJ2-5
size: .
CDR3: ASSMDGGETQY

V: TRBV9
J: TRBJ2-7
size: .
CDR3: ASSKRDRDPYEQY

V: TRBV7-2
J: TRBJ2-6
size: .
CDR3: ASSLGPSGANVLT

V: TRBV7-6
J: TRBJ1-2
size: .
CDR3: ASSSLTDRDGYT

V: TRBV5-8
J: TRBJ1-5
size: .
CDR3: ASSLARTGSQPQH

V: TRBV2
J: TRBJ1-3
size: .
CDR3: ASSERGGNTIY

V: TRBV5-1
J: TRBJ1-1
size: once
CDR3: ASSFSGGTGVTEAF

V: TRBV28
J: TRBJ1-4
size: .
CDR3: ASSFGGSDEKLF

V: TRBV5-5
J: TRBJ2-3
size: .
CDR3: ASSLGFSTDTQY

V: TRBV7-2
J: TRBJ1-1
size: .
CDR3: ASSPRQGGNTEAF

V: TRBV6-6
J: TRBJ2-2
size: .
CDR3: ASPKAGQATGELF

V: TRBV15
J: TRBJ2-1
size: once
CDR3: ATSRGQPAYNEQF

V: TRBV11-2
J: TRBJ2-2
size: .
CDR3: ASRTSGSAGELF

V: TRBV6-4
J: TRBJ1-6
size: .
CDR3: ASSSGDNSPLH

V: TRBV3-1/TRBV3-2
J: TRBJ2-3
size: .
CDR3: ASRHTSRGGILY

V: TRBV5-1
J: TRBJ2-7
size: .
CDR3: ASSLEAGGLEQY

V: TRBV30
J: TRBJ1-2
size: .
CDR3: AWRGTGPSYGYT

V: TRBV5-1
J: TRBJ2-5
size: .
CDR3: ASSLRLAETQY

V: TRBV5-4
J: TRBJ2-3
size: .
CDR3: ASSYLGGEVTQY

V: TRBV9
J: TRBJ2-1
size: .
CDR3: ASSVEASEYNEQF

V: TRBV19
J: TRBJ2-1
size: .
CDR3: ASRNNPSGRARYNEQF

V: TRBV7-2
J: TRBJ2-7
size: .
CDR3: ASSLVLAANYEQY

V: TRBV19
J: TRBJ2-7
size: .
CDR3: ASSIRTGGSEEQY

V: TRBV10-1
J: TRBJ2-5
size: .
CDR3: ASSQGGQETQY

V: TRBV9
J: TRBJ2-1
size: .
CDR3: ASSVSGVAYNEQF

V: TRBV9
J: TRBJ2-5
size: .
CDR3: ASSPRGGQGETQY

V: TRBV4-3
J: TRBJ2-1
size: .
CDR3: ASSQAYQSGSYNEQF

V: TRBV15
J: TRBJ2-7
size: few
CDR3: ATSRGGGTFYEQY

V: TRBV4-3
J: TRBJ1-6
size: .
CDR3: ASRRDRASPLH

V: TRBV10-3
J: TRBJ2-1
size: .
CDR3: AISVARHNEQF